This TCR beta chain was sequenced for a study of OX40 agonist ivuxolimab in advanced cancers. In the study overall: Ivuxolimab was a fully human IgG2 agonistic monoclonal antibody targeting the costimulatory receptor OX40 (CD134). Intravenous ivuxolimab was administered to patients every 2 weeks at six dose levels: 0.01, 0.1, 0.3, 1.5, 3 and 10 mg/kg. Of the 50 to 55 patients in dose escalation, around 19 had hepatocellular carcinoma, some 15 had melanoma, 9 had renal cell carcinoma and 9 had head and neck cancer. The dose-escalation cohort was 82.7% male with a mean age of about 60 years, ranging from about 20 to 80. Prior anti-PD-1, anti-PD-L1 or anti-CTLA-4 therapy was permitted, and about two fifths of dose-escalation patients had received checkpoint inhibitors. Partial responses were achieved by three dose-escalation patients, of whom one had hepatocellular carcinoma and two had cutaneous melanoma. Peripheral TCRbeta sequencing was intended to test whether TCR sequence diversity was altered and clonal T-cell expansion was caused by ivuxolimab. The monotherapy dose-escalation portion (N of about 57 patients) of the phase I ivuxolimab trial is reported in the paper.

For sequencing of the TCRbeta CDR3 region, genomic DNA was extracted from the sorted cells. TCRbeta CDR3 regions were sequenced using the immunoSEQ Assay. TCRdb holds this immuneACCESS table with in-frame rearrangements only. Some clones are missing; in checked studies, unresolved V genes explain under half, and the rest has no known cause. The sample has 30,000 to 40,000 clones on record, less than 85% of them singletons. Of the sample, about 10% is held by the ten largest clones. V is reduced by 2 bases and J by 0 bases, leaving a spacing of 7 bases between them. CDR1 is given as LNHDA and CDR2 as SQIVND, both from the germline V gene (reference sequence). The CDR3 has 15 amino acids, counting the end cysteine and phenylalanine. The read is trimmed to its CDR3 DNA, 45 bases read in frame from base 1. What the research found in general, with its limitations: At doses of 0.1 to 3.0 mg/kg, clonal expansion of both CD4+ and CD8+ blood T cells was observed from baseline to week 6. Partial responders in the 0.1-3.0 mg/kg groups had among the lowest normalized peripheral clonal expansion, especially among CD8+ T cells. After ivuxolimab, CD8+ T cells had more expanded clones than CD4+ T cells on average. The antigen specificity of the peripheral T cells that underwent clonal expansion was not determined. Low levels of normalized T-cell clonal expansion were also seen in some patients who did not respond.

Patients with autoimmune disease history or receiving systemic immunosuppression were excluded from the trial. Peripheral blood for TCR sequencing was drawn from every dose cohort at baseline, at cycle 4 day 1 and at cycle 7 day 1. The samples were drawn from a first-in-human, open-label, multicenter phase I dose-escalation trial of ivuxolimab. Adults with locally advanced or metastatic melanoma, renal cell carcinoma, hepatocellular carcinoma or head and neck squamous cell carcinoma were enrolled in the trial. Before TCR sequencing, CD4+ T cells and CD8+ T cells were sorted from peripheral blood as separate populations. Regarding this clone: Its antigen target is currently unknown. Qualities for individual bases were not recorded, and no much larger clone is one base off.

The receptor comes from an adult with an advanced solid tumor such as melanoma, head and neck, liver or kidney cancer. Sequenced material: CD4+ or CD8+ T cells sorted from blood, taken in a trial of the OX40 agonist ivuxolimab. Rearrangement joined TRBV19 to TRBJ2-2, with an unclear D gene assignment. The DNA reads as follows: TGTGCCAGTAGTATAAGGCGAACGAACACCGGGGAGCTGTTTTTT. This is translated as CASSIRRTNTGELFF.